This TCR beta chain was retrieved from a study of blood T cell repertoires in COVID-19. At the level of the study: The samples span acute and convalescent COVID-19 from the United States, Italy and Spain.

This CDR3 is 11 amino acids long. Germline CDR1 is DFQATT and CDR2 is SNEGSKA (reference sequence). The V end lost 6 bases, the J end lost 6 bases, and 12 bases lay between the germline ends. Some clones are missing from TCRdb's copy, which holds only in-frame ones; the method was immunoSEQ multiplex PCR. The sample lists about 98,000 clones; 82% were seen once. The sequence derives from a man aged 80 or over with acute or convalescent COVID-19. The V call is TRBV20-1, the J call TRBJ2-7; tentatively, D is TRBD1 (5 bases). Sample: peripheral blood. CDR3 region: CSAATGFEQYF. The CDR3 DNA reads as TGCAGTGCAGCTACAGGATTCGAGCAGTACTTC.